These 2 T cell receptor beta chains were all obtained from the same sample, sequenced in a study of regulatory T cells in long-lasting Graves disease. Specified time point: newly diagnosed GD, antithyroid drugs for less than 3 months. PBMC RNA was the source of the TCR library. Construction of the TCR beta libraries employed iRepertoire HTBI primers in conjunction with Arm-PCR of CDR3 regions. TCRdb reprocessed the multiplex PCR reads via MiXCR and lists one record per CDR3 protein. The sample lists approximately 390,000 distinct CDR3 sequences, 15% to 20% occurring once. These same records also appear under a second study, on T cells in Graves' hyperthyroidism and ophthalmopathy.

The sequenced sample was peripheral blood mononuclear cells (PBMCs), obtained at new diagnosis, from a patient treated with antithyroid drugs. The source is a woman aged 18 to 35 with Graves disease.

This clonotype was detected many times. The chain recombines TRBV3-1 with TRBJ2-5; TRBD2 agrees at 8 bases. The V segment lost 1 base and the J segment 4 bases; nucleotides outside the gene matches: 5. CDR1 and CDR2 from the germline V gene are LGHDT and YNNKEL (reference sequence). CDR3 length: 15 residues. The CDR3 DNA reads TGTGCCAGCAGCCAAGGAGGCCTAGCGGGAGAGACCCAGTACTTC. Amino acids: CASSQGGLAGETQYF.

This clonotype was detected many times. V and J are TRBV27 and TRBJ2-3; TRBD1 aligns across 7 bases. J was trimmed by 6 bases and V by 6 bases; bases with no gene match: 6. The V gene's germline CDR1 is MNHEY and CDR2 SMNVEV (reference sequence). There are 13 residues in the CDR3. The DNA for the CDR3 is TGTGCCAGCAGCACAGGGGCTTTGGATACGCAGTATTTT. Translation: CASSTGALDTQYF.